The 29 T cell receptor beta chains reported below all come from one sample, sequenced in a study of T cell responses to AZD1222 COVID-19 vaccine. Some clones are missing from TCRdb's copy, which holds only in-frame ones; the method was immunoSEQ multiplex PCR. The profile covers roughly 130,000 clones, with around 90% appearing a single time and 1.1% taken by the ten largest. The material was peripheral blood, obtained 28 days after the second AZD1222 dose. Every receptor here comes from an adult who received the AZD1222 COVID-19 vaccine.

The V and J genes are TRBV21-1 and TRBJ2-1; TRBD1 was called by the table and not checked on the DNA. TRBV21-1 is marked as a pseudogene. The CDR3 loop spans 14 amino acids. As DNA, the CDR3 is TGTGCCAGCGGCACCGGGACAGGCGACAATGAGCAGTTCTTC. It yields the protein CASGTGTGDNEQFF.

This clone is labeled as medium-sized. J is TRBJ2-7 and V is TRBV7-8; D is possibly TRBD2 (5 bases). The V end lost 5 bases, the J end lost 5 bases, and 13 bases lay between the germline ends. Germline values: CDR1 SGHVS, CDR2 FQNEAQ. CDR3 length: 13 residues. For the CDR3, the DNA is TGTGCCAGCAGCCCAATCGAGGGCCACGAGCAGTACTTC. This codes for CASSPIEGHEQYF.

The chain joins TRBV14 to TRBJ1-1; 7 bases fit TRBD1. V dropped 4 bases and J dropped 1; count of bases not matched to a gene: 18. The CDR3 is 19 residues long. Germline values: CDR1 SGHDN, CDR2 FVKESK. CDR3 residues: CASSRLINQQGRQNTEAFF. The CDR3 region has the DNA TGTGCCAGCAGCCGCCTCATCAACCAACAGGGGAGGCAGAACACTGAAGCTTTCTTT.

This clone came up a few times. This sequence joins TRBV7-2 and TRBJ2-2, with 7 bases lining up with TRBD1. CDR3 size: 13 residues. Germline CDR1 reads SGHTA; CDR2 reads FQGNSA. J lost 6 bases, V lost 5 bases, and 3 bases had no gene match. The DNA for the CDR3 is TGTGCCAGCAGCGGTACAGGGGCCGGGGAGCTGTTTTTT. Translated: CASSGTGAGELFF.

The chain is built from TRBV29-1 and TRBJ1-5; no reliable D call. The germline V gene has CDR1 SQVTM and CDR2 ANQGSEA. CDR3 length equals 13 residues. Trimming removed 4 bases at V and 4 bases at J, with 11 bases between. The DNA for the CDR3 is TGCAGCGTTGTGGGTTCGGGGAATCAGCCCCAGCATTTT. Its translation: CSVVGSGNQPQHF.

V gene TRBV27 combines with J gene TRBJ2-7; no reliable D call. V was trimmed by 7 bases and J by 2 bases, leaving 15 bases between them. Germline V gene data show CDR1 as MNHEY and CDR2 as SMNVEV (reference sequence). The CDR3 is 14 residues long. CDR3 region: CASTGTSIPYEQYF. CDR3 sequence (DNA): TGTGCCAGCACGGGTACTTCCATCCCCTACGAGCAGTACTTC.

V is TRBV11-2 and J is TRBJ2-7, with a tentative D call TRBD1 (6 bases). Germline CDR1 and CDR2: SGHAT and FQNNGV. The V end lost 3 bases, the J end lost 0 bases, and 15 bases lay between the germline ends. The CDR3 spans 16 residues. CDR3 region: CASSLLAGVPSYEQYF. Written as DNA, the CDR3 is TGTGCCAGCAGCTTGCTTGCAGGGGTACCCTCCTACGAGCAGTACTTC. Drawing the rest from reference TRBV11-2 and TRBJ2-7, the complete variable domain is EAGVAQSPRYKIIEKRQSVAFWCNPISGHATLYWYQQILGQGPKLLIQFQNNGVVDDSQLPKDRFSAERLKGVDSTLKIQPAKLEDSAVYLCASSLLAGVPSYEQYFGPGTRLTVT.

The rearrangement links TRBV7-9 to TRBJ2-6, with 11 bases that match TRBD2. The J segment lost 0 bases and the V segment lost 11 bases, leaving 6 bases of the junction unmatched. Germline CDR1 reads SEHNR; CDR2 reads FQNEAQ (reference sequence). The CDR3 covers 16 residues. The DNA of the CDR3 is TGTGCCGGTTTAGCGGGAGGGCTCTCTGGGGCCAACGTCCTGACTTTC. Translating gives CAGLAGGLSGANVLTF.

The CDR3 sequence is CASSVEPGAINEQFF. CDR3 nucleotides: TGTGCCAGCAGCGTAGAGCCAGGGGCGATCAATGAGCAGTTCTTC. This chain uses TRBV9 with TRBJ2-1; D is perhaps TRBD1 (6 bases). The CDR3 has 15 amino acids. The V end was cut by 0 bases, the J end by 6 bases, with 13 bases between. Germline V gene data show CDR1 as SGDLS and CDR2 as YYNGEE.

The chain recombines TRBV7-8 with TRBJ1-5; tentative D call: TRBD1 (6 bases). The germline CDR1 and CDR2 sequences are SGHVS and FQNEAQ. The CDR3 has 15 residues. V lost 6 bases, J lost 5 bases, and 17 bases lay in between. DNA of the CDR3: TGTGCCAGCAGGCCGGGACACCTACGAGATCAGCCCCAGCATTTT. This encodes CASRPGHLRDQPQHF.

The CDR3 sequence: CASLGIFGTQYF. DNA for the CDR3: TGTGCTAGCTTGGGCATATTCGGTACGCAGTATTTT. This rearrangement joins TRBV12-5 to TRBJ2-3; D call uncertain. Trimming pared 9 bases from V and 8 bases from J, leaving 15 bases between. The CDR3 is 12 amino acids. In germline, CDR1 is LGHNT, CDR2 FRNRAP.

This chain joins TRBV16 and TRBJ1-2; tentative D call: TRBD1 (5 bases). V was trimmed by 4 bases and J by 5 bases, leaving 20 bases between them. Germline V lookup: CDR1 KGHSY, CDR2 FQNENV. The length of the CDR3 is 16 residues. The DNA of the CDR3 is TGTGCCAGCAGCCCACAACCCGAGGTCAGGGCTTATGGCTACACCTTC. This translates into CASSPQPEVRAYGYTF.

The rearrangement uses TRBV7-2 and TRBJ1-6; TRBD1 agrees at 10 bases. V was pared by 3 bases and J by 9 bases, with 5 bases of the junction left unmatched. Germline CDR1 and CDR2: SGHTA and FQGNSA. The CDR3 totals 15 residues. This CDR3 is CASSFNRDRGSPLHF. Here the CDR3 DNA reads TGTGCCAGCAGCTTCAACCGGGACAGGGGTTCACCCCTCCACTTT.

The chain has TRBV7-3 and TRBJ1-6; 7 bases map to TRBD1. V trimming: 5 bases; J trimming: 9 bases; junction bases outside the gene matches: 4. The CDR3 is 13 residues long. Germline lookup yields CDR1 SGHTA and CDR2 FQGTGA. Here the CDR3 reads CASSADRASPLHF. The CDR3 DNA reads TGTGCCAGCAGCGCCGACAGGGCTTCACCCCTCCACTTT.

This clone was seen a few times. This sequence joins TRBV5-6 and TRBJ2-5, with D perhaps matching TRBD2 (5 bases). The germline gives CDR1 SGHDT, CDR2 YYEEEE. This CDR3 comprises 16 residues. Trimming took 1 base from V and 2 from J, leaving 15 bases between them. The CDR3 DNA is TGTGCCAGCAGCTTGAGTGGTGGGAGAACACAAGAGACCCAGTACTTC. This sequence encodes CASSLSGGRTQETQYF.

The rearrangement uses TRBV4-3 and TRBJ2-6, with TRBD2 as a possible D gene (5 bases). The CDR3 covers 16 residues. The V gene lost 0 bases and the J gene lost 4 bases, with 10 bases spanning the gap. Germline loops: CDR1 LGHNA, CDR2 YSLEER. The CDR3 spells CASSQDPRAGANVLTF. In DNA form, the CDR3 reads TGCGCCAGCAGCCAAGATCCGAGGGCAGGGGCCAACGTCCTGACTTTC.

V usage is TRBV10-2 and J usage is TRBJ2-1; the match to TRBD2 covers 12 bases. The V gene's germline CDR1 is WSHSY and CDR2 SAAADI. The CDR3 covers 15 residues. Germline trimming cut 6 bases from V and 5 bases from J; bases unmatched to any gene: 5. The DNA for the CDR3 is TGCGCCAGCAGACTAGCGGGAGGAAGCGACAATGAGCAGTTCTTC. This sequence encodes CASRLAGGSDNEQFF.

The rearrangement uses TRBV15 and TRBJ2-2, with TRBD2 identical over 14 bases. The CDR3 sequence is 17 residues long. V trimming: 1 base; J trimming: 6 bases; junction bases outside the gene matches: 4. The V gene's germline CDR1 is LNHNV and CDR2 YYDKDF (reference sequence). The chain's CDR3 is CATSRGLAGGVAGELFF. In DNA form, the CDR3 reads TGTGCCACCAGCAGAGGACTAGCGGGAGGGGTAGCCGGGGAGCTGTTTTTT.

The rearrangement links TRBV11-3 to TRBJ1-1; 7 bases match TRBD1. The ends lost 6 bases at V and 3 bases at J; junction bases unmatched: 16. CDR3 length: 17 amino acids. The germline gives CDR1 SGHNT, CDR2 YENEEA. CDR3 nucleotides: TGTGCCAGCAGACGTCCCGTGCAATCACAGGGGCACACTGAAGCTTTCTTT. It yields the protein CASRRPVQSQGHTEAFF.

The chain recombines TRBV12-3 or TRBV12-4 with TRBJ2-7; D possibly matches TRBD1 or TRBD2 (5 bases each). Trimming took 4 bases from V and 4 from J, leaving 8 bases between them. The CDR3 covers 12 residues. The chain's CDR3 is CASSWGSYEQYF. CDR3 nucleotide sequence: TGTGCCAGCAGTTGGGGGAGTTACGAGCAGTACTTC.

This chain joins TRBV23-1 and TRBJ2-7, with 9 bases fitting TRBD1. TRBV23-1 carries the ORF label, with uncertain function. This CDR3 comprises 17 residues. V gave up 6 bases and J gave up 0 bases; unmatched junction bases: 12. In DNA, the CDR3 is TGCGCCAGCAGATTCCACCCCCGGGACAGGGACTCCTACGAGCAGTACTTC. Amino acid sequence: CASRFHPRDRDSYEQYF.

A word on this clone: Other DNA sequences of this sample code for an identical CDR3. CDR3: CASSPGPPGGTQYF. The CDR3, as DNA: TGTGCCAGCAGTCCAGGACCGCCGGGGGGGACCCAGTACTTC. The rearrangement links TRBV6-6 to TRBJ2-5; 7 nucleotides align to TRBD2. Germline assignment: CDR1 MNHNY and CDR2 SVGAGI (reference sequence). V lost 5 bases, J lost 7 bases, and 10 bases stayed unmatched. The CDR3 is 14 residues long.

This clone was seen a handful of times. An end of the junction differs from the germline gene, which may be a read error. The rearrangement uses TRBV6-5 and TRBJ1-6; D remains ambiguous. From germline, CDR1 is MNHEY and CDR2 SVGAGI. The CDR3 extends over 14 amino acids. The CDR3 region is CASSYDSHNSPLHF. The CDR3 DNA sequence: TGTGCCAGCAGTTACGACTCCCATAATTCACCCCTCCACTTT.

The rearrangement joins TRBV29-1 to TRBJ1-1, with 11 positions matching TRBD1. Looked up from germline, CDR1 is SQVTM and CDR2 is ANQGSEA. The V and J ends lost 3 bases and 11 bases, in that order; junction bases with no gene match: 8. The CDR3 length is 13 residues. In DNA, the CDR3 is TGCAGCGTTGAGGCGGACAGGGGGCGTAGGGCTTTCTTT. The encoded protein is CSVEADRGRRAFF.

DNA for the CDR3: TGCAGCGTTGAGGGACAGGGGGCGCTTTCTTACGAGCAGTACTTC. Translation: CSVEGQGALSYEQYF. V usage is TRBV29-1 and J usage is TRBJ2-7, with 12 bases identical to TRBD1. Unmatched junction bases numbered 7, after V lost 3 bases and J lost 4 bases. The CDR3 sequence is 15 residues long. CDR1 and CDR2 (germline): SQVTM, ANQGSEA.

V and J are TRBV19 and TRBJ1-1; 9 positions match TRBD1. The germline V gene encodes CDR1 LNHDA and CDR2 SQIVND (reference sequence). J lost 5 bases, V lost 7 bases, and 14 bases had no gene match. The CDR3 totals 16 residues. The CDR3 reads CASTVRPDRGETEAFF. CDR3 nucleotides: TGTGCCAGTACGGTACGTCCGGACAGGGGTGAAACTGAAGCTTTCTTT.

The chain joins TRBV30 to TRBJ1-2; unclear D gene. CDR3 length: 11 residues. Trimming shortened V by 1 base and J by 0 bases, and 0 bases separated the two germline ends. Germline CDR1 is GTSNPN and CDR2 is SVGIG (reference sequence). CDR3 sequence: CAWSANYGYTF. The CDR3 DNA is TGTGCCTGGAGTGCTAACTATGGCTACACCTTC.

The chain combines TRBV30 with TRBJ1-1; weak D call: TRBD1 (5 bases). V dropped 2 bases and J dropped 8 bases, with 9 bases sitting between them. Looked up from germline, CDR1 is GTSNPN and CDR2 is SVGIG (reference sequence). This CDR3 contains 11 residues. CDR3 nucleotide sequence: TGTGCCTGGAGTAGGGGTGTGGAAGCTTTCTTT. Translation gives CAWSRGVEAFF. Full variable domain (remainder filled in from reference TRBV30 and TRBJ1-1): SQTIHQWPATLVQPVGSPLSLECTVEGTSNPNLYWYRQAAGRGLQLLFYSVGIGQISSEVPQNLSASRPQDRQFILSSKKLLLSDSGFYLCAWSRGVEAFFGQGTRLTVV.

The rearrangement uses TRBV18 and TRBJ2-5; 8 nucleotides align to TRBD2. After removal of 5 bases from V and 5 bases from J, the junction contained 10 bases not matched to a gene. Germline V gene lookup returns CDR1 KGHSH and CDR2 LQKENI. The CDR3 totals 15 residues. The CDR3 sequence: CASSSWTSTWETQYF. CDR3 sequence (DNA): TGTGCCAGCTCATCCTGGACTAGCACGTGGGAGACCCAGTACTTC.